The table lists the clone carrying this T cell receptor beta chain with a few counts. The sample belongs to a study of blood T cell repertoires in COVID-19. About the research overall: Material from acute and convalescent COVID-19 was sourced from the United States, Italy and Spain. T cells, B-cell-depleted T cells, or PBMCs supplied cDNA or gDNA.

Authors' data handling: Reference gene primer amplification yielded estimated nucleated cell counts. Sequencing was performed with immunoSEQ multiplex PCR; in TCRdb, only in-frame clones are kept and a portion is missing. V, J and clone size are taken as reported in that table, and D and trimming were inferred from the DNA itself. This sample has 45,000 to 65,000 clones; roughly 76% occur once, and the top ten carry over 4%. This CDR3 region has 14 residues. Per germline, CDR1 WSHSY and CDR2 SAAADI. V was pared by 11 bases and J by 0 bases, with 13 bases between. The sample consisted of peripheral blood. The receptor comes from a woman in her sixties or seventies with acute or convalescent COVID-19. The chain uses TRBV10-2 and TRBJ2-2; D perhaps matches TRBD1 (5 bases). CDR3 in amino acids: CASKKDTNTGELFF. The DNA for the CDR3 is TGCGCCTCGAAGAAGGACACGAACACCGGGGAGCTGTTTTTT.